This is a list of T cell receptor beta chains from one sample in a study of OX40 agonist ivuxolimab in advanced cancers. Using immunoSEQ multiplex PCR, the repertoire was profiled, and TCRdb retains in-frame clones only, with some absent. The data contain about 50,000 clones, 85% to 90% of them singletons. The source was CD4+ or CD8+ T cells sorted from blood, collected in a trial of the OX40 agonist ivuxolimab. These receptor sequences come from an adult with an advanced solid tumor such as melanoma, head and neck, liver or kidney cancer. Both conserved end residues are part of each CDR3. A D gene is named only where the DNA matches it firmly. Not all rows give a size; the values are once, few, many and, for expanded clones, a class.

cdr3_length d_call clone_size j_call v_call cdr3_nt cdr3_aa
15 NA NA TRBJ2-1 TRBV7-3 TGTGCCAGCAGGCTCGGGACCGGCTCCTACAATGAGCAGTTCTTC CASRLGTGSYNEQFF
13 TRBD1 NA TRBJ2-7 TRBV6-1 TGTGCCAGCGAAGGGGACAGATCCTACGAGCAGTACTTC CASEGDRSYEQYF
14 TRBD2 NA TRBJ2-7 TRBV5-1 TGCGCCAGCAGCTCGAGCGGGATGGCCTACGAGCAGTACTTC CASSSSGMAYEQYF
14 NA NA TRBJ1-2 TRBV5-1 TGCGCCAGCAGGGCTGAGGGTCAGAACTATGGCTACACCTTC CASRAEGQNYGYTF
16 TRBD1 NA TRBJ2-4 TRBV19 TGTGCCAGTAGTATGGGACAGGTTATAGCCAAAAACATTCAGTACTTC CASSMGQVIAKNIQYF
14 TRBD1 NA TRBJ2-7 TRBV19 TGTGCCAGTAGTTCGGGACAGGGTATCTACGAGCAGTACTTC CASSSGQGIYEQYF
16 TRBD2 NA TRBJ2-3 TRBV5-1 TGCGCCAGCAGCTTGGGAGCGGGAGTAGAAACAGATACGCAGTATTTT CASSLGAGVETDTQYF
14 NA NA TRBJ2-1 TRBV28 TGTGCCAGCACTTGGGGGGGCGTCTACAATGAGCAGTTCTTC CASTWGGVYNEQFF
15 NA NA TRBJ2-1 TRBV25-1 TGTGCCAGCAGTGAGACCGGGCCCTCCTACAATGAGCAGTTCTTC CASSETGPSYNEQFF
15 NA NA TRBJ2-3 TRBV5-1 TGCGCCAGCAGCCCCCGCGGCCTAGAAACAGATACGCAGTATTTT CASSPRGLETDTQYF
13 NA once TRBJ2-7 TRBV27 TGTGCCAGCAGTTTGACAGCCAACTACGAGCAGTACTTC CASSLTANYEQYF
15 TRBD2 NA TRBJ2-5 TRBV5-1 TGCGCCAGCAGCTTGGGCGGGAGCCCGGGAGAGACCCAGTACTTC CASSLGGSPGETQYF
12 NA NA TRBJ1-1 TRBV19 TGTGCCAGTAGTACACCCTACACTGAAGCTTTCTTT CASSTPYTEAFF
16 TRBD2 NA TRBJ2-7 TRBV5-6 TGTGCCAGCGCTCTAGCGGGAGGGCTTCCCTCCTACGAGCAGTACTTC CASALAGGLPSYEQYF
17 TRBD2 NA TRBJ2-2 TRBV7-2 TGTGCCAGCAGCACAGGACTAGCGGGAGCTAGCACCGGGGAGCTGTTTTTT CASSTGLAGASTGELFF
15 NA NA TRBJ2-1 TRBV7-6 TGTGCCAGCAGCCTCTCGGAATCCCTAGGGGATGAGCAGTTCTTC CASSLSESLGDEQFF
13 TRBD1 NA TRBJ2-7 TRBV19 TGTGCCAGTACCCCGACAGGGGGTAACGAGCAGTACTTC CASTPTGGNEQYF
14 TRBD2 few TRBJ2-2 TRBV6-5 TGTGCCAGCCGACTAGCGAGTTACACCGGGGAGCTGTTTTTT CASRLASYTGELFF
18 TRBD2 NA TRBJ2-2 TRBV4-1 TGCGCCAGCAGCCAAGGGGGACTAGCGGGAGTTGGCACCGGGGAGCTGTTTTTT CASSQGGLAGVGTGELFF
14 TRBD1 few TRBJ1-4 TRBV5-1 TGCGCCAGCAGCTTCGGGACAGGGGCCGAAAAACTGTTTTTT CASSFGTGAEKLFF
16 TRBD2 NA TRBJ2-2 TRBV4-1 TGCGCCAGATTACTAGCGCAAGACGCGAACACCGGGGAGCTGTTTTTT CARLLAQDANTGELFF
15 NA NA TRBJ2-7 TRBV7-7 TGTGCTAGCAGCCACCCAGGGCAGGAATTACGCGAGCAGTACTTC CASSHPGQELREQYF
14 TRBD1 NA TRBJ2-3 TRBV18 TGTGCCAGCTCAGGACAGGGAGGCCCAGATACGCAGTATTTT CASSGQGGPDTQYF
14 NA NA TRBJ2-7 TRBV5-4 TGTGCCAGCAGTTTTACCAGGGGATCCTACGAGCAGTACTTC CASSFTRGSYEQYF
14 NA NA TRBJ2-5 TRBV5-1 TGCGCCAGCAGCTACATACCGGATCAAGAGACCCAGTACTTC CASSYIPDQETQYF
14 NA NA TRBJ1-3 TRBV18 TGTGCCAGCCAGGAGAACTACTCTGGAAACACCATATATTTT CASQENYSGNTIYF
14 TRBD1 NA TRBJ1-1 TRBV19 TGTGCCAGTAGTAGCCCAGGGGGCGCGGGTGAAGCTTTCTTT CASSSPGGAGEAFF
14 NA once TRBJ2-2 TRBV19 TGTGCCAGTAGTATGAGGCCGAACACCGGGGAGCTGTTTTTT CASSMRPNTGELFF
14 NA NA TRBJ2-2 TRBV11-3 TGTGCCAGCAGCCCGGGACCAGCCACCGGGGAGCTGTTTTTT CASSPGPATGELFF
11 NA NA TRBJ2-7 TRBV20-1 TGCAGTGCTAGAGGCCTGGGGGAGCAGTACTTC CSARGLGEQYF
14 NA NA TRBJ2-7 TRBV11-1 TGTGCCAGCAGCCTCCCCGACAGTCTCTACGAGCAGTACTTC CASSLPDSLYEQYF
13 NA NA TRBJ2-5 TRBV6-4 TGTGCCAGCAGTCCGGGCCAAGGAGGGACCCAGTACTTC CASSPGQGGTQYF
16 NA once TRBJ1-5 TRBV18 TGTGCCAGCTCGGCACGACAGGATCATAGCAATCAGCCCCAGCATTTT CASSARQDHSNQPQHF
12 NA NA TRBJ1-5 TRBV6-1 TGTGCCAGCAGTGAATGGGGTCAGCCCCAGCATTTT CASSEWGQPQHF
13 NA NA TRBJ1-2 TRBV19 TGTGCCAGTAGAGTTCGGGGAGGAGATGGCTACACCTTC CASRVRGGDGYTF
17 TRBD1 NA TRBJ2-6 TRBV2 TGTGCCAGCCAGAAGGACAGGGCCGCCTCTGGGGCCAACGTCCTGACTTTC CASQKDRAASGANVLTF
15 TRBD2 NA TRBJ2-1 TRBV7-8 TGTGCCAGCAGCTCTCGTGGCGGGAGGCTGGATGAGCAGTTCTTC CASSSRGGRLDEQFF
12 NA NA TRBJ1-2 TRBV21-1 TGTGCCGGTCATCAGGGGACAAGTGGCTACACCTTC CAGHQGTSGYTF
15 NA NA TRBJ1-1 TRBV29-1 TGCAGCGTTGAACGCGTCAGTTTGCTGAACACTGAAGCTTTCTTT CSVERVSLLNTEAFF
14 TRBD1 NA TRBJ2-7 TRBV2 TGTGCCGGAAAGGAGACAGGGCCTTCCTACGAGCAGTACTTC CAGKETGPSYEQYF
15 NA once TRBJ1-3 TRBV7-8 TGTGCCAGCAGCTTAGACAGAATTCCTGGAAACACCATATATTTT CASSLDRIPGNTIYF
15 NA NA TRBJ1-1 TRBV5-6 TGTGCCAGCAGCTTGTTATCTGGCATGAACACTGAAGCTTTCTTT CASSLLSGMNTEAFF
16 NA few TRBJ2-3 TRBV2 TGTGCCAGCAGTTCCCTTTCGGGGACTAGCACAGATACGCAGTATTTT CASSSLSGTSTDTQYF
13 TRBD2 NA TRBJ2-7 TRBV11-2 TGTGCCAGCAGCTTAGTAGGGAGGGACGAGCAGTACTTC CASSLVGRDEQYF
16 NA NA TRBJ2-6 TRBV5-3 TGTGCCAGAAGCCGAGGGAGGCGTGATGGGGCCAACGTCCTGACTTTC CARSRGRRDGANVLTF
15 NA NA TRBJ2-2 TRBV4-2 TGTGCCAGCAGCCAAGATCCCCGCCGGACCGGGGAGCTGTTTTTT CASSQDPRRTGELFF
13 NA NA TRBJ2-4 TRBV2 TGTGCCAGCAGTGTGGGTCCCAAAAACATTCAGTACTTC CASSVGPKNIQYF
12 TRBD1 NA TRBJ1-1 TRBV6-5 TGTGCCAGCAGTACAGGGGGCACTGAAGCTTTCTTT CASSTGGTEAFF